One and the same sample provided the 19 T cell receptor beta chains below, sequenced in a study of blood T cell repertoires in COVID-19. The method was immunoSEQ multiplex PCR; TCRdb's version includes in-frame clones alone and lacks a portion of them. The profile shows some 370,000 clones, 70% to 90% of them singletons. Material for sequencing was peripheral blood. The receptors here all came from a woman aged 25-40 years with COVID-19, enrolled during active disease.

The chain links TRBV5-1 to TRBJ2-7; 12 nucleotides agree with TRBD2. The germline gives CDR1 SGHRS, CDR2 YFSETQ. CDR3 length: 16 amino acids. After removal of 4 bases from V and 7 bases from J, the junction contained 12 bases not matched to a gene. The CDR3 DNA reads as TGCGCCAGCAGCCCACGGACTAGCGGGACGCTCCGAGAGCAGTACTTC. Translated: CASSPRTSGTLREQYF. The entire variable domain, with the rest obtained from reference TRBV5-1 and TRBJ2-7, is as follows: KAGVTQTPRYLIKTRGQQVTLSCSPISGHRSVSWYQQTPGQGLQFLFEYFSETQRNKGNFPGRFSGRQFSNSRSEMNVSTLELGDSALYLCASSPRTSGTLREQYFGPGTRLTVT.

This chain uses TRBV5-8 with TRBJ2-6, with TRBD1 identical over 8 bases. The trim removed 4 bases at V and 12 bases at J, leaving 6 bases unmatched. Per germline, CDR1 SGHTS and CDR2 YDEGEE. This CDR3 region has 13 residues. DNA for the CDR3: TGTGCCAGCAGCACCAGACAGGGGACCGTCCTGACTTTC. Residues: CASSTRQGTVLTF.

The CDR3 coding sequence is TGTGCCAGTAGTTCCAGGCACTATGAGCAGTTCTTC. This translates into CASSSRHYEQFF. This sequence joins TRBV19 and TRBJ2-1; D not certain. CDR3 length: 12 residues. Between the trimmed V and J ends, which lost 5 bases and 8 bases, there was a span of 10 bases. Germline V CDR1 and CDR2: LNHDA, SQIVND (reference sequence).

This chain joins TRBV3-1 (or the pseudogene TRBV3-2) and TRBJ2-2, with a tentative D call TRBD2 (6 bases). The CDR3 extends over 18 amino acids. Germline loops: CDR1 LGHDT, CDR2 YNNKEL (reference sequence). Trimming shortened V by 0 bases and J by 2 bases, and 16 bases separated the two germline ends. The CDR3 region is CASSQDGGRGLNTGELFF. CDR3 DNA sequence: TGTGCCAGCAGCCAAGACGGGGGTCGGGGGTTAAACACCGGGGAGCTGTTTTTT.

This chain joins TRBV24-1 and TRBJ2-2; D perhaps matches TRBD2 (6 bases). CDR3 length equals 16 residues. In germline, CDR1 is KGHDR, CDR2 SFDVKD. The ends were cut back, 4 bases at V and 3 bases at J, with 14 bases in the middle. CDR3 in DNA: TGTGCCACCAGTGACCCGTTAGGCGGGGACACCGGGGAGCTGTTTTTT. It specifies CATSDPLGGDTGELFF.

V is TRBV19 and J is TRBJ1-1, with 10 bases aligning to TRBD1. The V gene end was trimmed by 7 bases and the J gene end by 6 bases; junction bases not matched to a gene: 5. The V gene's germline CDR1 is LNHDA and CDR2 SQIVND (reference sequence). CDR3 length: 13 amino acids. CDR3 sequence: CASKGQGISEAFF. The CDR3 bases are TGTGCCAGTAAGGGACAGGGGATCTCTGAAGCTTTCTTT.

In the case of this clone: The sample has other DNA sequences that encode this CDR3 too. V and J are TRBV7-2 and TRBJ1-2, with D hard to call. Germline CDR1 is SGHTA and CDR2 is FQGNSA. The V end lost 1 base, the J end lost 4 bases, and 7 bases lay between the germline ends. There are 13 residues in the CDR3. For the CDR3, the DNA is TGTGCCAGCAGCTTAGACAGCTTCTATGGCTACACCTTC. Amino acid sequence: CASSLDSFYGYTF.

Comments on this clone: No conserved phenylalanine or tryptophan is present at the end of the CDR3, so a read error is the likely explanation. CDR3 sequence: CASSSRDRPPYGYTL. The CDR3 bases are TGTGCCAGCAGCTCCCGGGACAGGCCACCCTATGGCTACACCCTC. The rearrangement links TRBV14 to TRBJ1-2; TRBD1 matches 8 bases. The CDR3 sequence is 15 residues long. The J segment lost 4 bases and the V segment lost 5 bases, leaving 9 bases of the junction unmatched. Germline V gene sequence: CDR1 SGHDN, CDR2 FVKESK.

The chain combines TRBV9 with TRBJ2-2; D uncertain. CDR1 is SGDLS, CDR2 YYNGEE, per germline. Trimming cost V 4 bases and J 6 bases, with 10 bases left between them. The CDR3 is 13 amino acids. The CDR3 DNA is TGTGCCAGCAGCCCTATCCCCTCCGGGGAGCTGTTTTTT. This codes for CASSPIPSGELFF.

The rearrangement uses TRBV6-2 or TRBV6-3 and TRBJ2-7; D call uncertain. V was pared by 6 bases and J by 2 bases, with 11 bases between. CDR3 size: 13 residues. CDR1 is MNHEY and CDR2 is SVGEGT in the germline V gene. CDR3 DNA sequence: TGTGCCAGCAGCCGAATCGCGGCCTACGAGCAGTACTTC. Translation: CASSRIAAYEQYF.

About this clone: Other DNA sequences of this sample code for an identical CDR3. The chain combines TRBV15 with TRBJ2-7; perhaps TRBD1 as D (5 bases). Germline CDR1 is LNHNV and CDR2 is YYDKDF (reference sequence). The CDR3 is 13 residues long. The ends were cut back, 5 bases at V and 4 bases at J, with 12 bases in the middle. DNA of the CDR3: TGTGCCACCAGCCCACGCGACAGTTACGAGCAGTACTTC. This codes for CATSPRDSYEQYF.

This chain's CDR3 is CASSPLAGQSYEQYF. CDR3 bases: TGTGCCAGCAGCCCCCTGGCGGGGCAGTCCTACGAGCAGTACTTC. V and J are TRBV6-6 and TRBJ2-7, with a possible D match to TRBD2 (6 bases). The V gene lost 6 bases and the J gene lost 1 base, with 16 bases spanning the gap. CDR3 length equals 15 residues. Looked up from germline, CDR1 is MNHNY and CDR2 is SVGAGI (reference sequence).

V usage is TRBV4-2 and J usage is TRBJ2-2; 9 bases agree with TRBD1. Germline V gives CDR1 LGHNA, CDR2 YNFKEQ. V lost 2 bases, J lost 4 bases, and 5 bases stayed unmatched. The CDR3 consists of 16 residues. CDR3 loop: CASSQLQGALTGELFF. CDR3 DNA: TGTGCCAGCAGCCAACTACAGGGGGCACTCACCGGGGAGCTGTTTTTT.

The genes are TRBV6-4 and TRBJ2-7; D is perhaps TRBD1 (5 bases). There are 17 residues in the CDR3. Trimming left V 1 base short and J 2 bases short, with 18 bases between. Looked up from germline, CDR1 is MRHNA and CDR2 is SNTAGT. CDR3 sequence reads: CASSDWGVGARTYEQYF. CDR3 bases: TGTGCCAGCAGTGACTGGGGCGTAGGGGCGAGGACCTACGAGCAGTACTTC.

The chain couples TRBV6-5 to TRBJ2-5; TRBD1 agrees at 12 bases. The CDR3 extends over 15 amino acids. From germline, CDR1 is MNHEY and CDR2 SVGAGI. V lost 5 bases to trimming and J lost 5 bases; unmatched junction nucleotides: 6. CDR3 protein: CASSLRDRGLETQYF. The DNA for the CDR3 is TGTGCCAGCAGTCTCCGGGACAGGGGGCTGGAGACCCAGTACTTC.

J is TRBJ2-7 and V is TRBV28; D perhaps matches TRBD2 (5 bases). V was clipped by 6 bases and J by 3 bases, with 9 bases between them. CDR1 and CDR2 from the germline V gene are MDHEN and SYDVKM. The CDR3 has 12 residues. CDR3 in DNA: TGTGCCAGCAGCGACGGGGACTACGAGCAGTACTTC. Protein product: CASSDGDYEQYF.

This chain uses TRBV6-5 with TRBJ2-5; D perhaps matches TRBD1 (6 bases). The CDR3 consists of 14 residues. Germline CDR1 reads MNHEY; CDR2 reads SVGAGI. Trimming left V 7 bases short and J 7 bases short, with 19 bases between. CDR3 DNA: TGTGCCAGCATCCCGACAGGCCTTTCCCGGACCCAGTACTTC. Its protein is CASIPTGLSRTQYF.

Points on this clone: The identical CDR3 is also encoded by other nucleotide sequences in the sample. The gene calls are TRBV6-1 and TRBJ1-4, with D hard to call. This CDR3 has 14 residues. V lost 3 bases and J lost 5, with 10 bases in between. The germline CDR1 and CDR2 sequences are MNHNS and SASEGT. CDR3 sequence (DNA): TGTGCCAGCAGTGATCGGGTCACCAATGAAAAACTGTTTTTT. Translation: CASSDRVTNEKLFF.

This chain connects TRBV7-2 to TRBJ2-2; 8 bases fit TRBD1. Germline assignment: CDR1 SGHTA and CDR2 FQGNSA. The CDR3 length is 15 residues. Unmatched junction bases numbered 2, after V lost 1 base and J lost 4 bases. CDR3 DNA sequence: TGTGCCAGCAGCTTAGTCACAGGGGGCACCGGGGAGCTGTTTTTT. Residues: CASSLVTGGTGELFF.